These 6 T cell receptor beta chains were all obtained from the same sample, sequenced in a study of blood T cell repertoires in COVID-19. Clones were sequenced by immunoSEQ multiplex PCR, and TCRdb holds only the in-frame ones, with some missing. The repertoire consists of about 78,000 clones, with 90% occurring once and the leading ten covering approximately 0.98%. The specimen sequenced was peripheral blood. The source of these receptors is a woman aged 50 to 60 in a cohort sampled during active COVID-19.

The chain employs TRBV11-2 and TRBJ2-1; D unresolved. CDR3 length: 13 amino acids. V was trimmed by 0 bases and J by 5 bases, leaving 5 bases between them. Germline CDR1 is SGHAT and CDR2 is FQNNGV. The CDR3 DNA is TGTGCCAGCAGCTTAGAGGCCGACAATGAGCAGTTCTTC. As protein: CASSLEADNEQFF.

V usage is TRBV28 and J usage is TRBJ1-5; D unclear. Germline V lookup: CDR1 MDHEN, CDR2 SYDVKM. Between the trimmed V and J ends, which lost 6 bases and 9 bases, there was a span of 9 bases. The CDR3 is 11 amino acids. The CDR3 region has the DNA TGTGCCAGCAGCGATACAAGGCCCCAGCATTTT. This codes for CASSDTRPQHF.

CDR3 sequence (DNA): TGTGCCTGGAGTGTATGGAGTAGACCGAACACTGAAGCTTTCTTT. Its translation is CAWSVWSRPNTEAFF. This chain uses TRBV30 with TRBJ1-1, with D unclear. Trimming took off 0 bases at V and 1 base at J, with 12 bases between the two ends. The length of the CDR3 is 15 residues. Germline V gene data show CDR1 as GTSNPN and CDR2 as SVGIG (reference sequence).

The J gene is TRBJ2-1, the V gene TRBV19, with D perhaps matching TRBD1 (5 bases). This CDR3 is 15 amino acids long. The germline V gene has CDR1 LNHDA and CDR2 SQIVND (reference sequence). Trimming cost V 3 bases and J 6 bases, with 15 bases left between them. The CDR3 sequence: CASSISPARGNEQFF. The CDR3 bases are TGTGCCAGTAGTATTTCGCCCGCAAGGGGCAATGAGCAGTTCTTC.

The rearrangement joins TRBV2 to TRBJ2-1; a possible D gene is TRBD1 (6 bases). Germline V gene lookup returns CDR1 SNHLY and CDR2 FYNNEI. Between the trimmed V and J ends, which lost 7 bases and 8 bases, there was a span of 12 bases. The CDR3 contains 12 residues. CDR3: CASTFAGDEQFF. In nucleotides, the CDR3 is TGTGCCAGCACCTTCGCAGGGGATGAGCAGTTCTTC.

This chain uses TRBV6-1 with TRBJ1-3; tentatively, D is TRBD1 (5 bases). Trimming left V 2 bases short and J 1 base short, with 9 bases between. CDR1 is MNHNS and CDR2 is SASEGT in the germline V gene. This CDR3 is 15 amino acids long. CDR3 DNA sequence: TGTGCCAGCAGTGAAATGACAGCGTCTGGAAACACCATATATTTT. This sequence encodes CASSEMTASGNTIYF.